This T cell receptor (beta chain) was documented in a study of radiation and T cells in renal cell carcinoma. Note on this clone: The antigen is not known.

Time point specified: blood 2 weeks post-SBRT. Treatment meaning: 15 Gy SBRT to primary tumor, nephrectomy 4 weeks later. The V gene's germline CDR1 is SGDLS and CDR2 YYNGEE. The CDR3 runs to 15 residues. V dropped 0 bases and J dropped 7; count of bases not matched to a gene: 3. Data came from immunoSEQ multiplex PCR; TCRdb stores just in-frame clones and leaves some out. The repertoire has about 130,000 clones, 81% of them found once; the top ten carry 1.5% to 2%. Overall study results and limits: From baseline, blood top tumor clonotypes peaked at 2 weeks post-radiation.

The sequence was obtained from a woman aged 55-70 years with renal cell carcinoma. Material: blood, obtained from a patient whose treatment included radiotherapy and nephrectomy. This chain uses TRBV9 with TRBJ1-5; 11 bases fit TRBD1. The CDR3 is CASSVEGQGGQPQHF. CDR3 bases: TGTGCCAGCAGCGTAGAGGGACAGGGGGGGCAGCCCCAGCATTTT.